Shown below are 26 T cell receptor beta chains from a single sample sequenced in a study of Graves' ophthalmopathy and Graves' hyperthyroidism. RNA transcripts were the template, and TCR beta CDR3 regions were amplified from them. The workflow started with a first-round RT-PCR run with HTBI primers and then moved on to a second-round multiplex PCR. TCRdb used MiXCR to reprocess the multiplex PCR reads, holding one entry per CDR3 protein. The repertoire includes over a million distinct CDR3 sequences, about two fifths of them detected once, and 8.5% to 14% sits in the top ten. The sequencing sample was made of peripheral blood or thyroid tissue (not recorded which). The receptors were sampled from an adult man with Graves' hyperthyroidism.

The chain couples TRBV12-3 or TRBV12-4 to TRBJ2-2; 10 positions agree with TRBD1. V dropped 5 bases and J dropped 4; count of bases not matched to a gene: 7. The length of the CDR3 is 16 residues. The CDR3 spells CASSPRQGALTGELFF. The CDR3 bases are TGTGCCAGCAGTCCACGACAGGGGGCCCTCACCGGGGAGCTGTTTTTT.

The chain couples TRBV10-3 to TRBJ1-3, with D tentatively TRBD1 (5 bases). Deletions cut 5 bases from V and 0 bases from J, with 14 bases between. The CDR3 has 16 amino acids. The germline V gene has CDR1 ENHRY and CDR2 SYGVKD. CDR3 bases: TGTGCCATCAGTCCAGGGACCCCCTCCTCTGGAAACACCATATATTTT. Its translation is CAISPGTPSSGNTIYF.

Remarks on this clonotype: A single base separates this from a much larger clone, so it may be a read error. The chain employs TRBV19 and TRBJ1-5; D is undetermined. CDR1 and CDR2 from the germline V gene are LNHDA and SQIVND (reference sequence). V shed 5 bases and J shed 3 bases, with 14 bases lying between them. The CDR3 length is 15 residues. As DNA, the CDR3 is TGTGCCAGTAGTGGTGTAGGGTGGGTCAATCAGCCCCAGCATTTT. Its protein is CASSGVGWVNQPQHF.

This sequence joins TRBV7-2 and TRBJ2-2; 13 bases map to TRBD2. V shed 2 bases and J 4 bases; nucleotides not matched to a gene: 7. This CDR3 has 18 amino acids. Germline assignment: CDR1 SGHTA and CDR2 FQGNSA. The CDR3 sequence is CASSLSPTSGRTTGELFF. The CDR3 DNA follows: TGTGCCAGCAGCTTAAGTCCGACTAGCGGGAGGACCACCGGGGAGCTGTTTTTT.

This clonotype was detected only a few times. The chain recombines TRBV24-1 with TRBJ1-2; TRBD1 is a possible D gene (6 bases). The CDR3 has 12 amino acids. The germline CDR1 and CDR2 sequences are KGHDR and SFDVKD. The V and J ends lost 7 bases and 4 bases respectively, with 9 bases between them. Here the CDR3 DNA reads TGTGCCACCAGGGACAGCGCCTATGGCTACACCTTC. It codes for CATRDSAYGYTF.

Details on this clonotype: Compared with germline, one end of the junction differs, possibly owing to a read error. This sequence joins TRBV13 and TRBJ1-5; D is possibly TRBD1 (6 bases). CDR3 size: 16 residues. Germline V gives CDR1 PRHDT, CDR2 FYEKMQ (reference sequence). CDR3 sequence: CAGSLAGQPPKGPQHF. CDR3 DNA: TGTGCCGGCAGCTTAGCCGGACAGCCGCCAAAGGGGCCCCAGCATTTT.

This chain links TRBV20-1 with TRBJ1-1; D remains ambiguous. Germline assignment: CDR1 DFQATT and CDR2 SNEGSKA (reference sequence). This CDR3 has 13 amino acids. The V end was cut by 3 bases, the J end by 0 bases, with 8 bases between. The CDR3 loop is CSARAEMNTEAFF. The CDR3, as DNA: TGCAGTGCTAGGGCAGAGATGAACACTGAAGCTTTCTTT.

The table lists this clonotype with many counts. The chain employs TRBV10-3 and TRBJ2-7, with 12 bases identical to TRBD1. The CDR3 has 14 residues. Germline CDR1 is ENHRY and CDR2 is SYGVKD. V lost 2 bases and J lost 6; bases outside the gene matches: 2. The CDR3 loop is CAISEGDRGPEQYF. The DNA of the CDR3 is TGTGCCATCAGTGAGGGGGACAGGGGGCCCGAGCAGTACTTC.

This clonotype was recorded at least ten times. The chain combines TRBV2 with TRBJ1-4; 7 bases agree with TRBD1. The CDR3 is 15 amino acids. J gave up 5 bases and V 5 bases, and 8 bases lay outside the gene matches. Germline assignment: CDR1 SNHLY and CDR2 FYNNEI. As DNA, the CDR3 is TGTGCCAGCAGTCCCGACAGGGCTAGGAATGAAAAACTGTTTTTT. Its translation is CASSPDRARNEKLFF.

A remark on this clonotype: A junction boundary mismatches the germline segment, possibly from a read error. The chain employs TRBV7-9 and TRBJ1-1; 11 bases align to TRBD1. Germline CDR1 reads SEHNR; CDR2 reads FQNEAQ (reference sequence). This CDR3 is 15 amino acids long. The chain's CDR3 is CAGSLAGTGGAEAFF. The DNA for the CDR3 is TGTGCCGGCAGCTTGGCGGGGACAGGGGGAGCTGAAGCTTTCTTT.

The CDR3, as DNA: TGTGCCAGCAGTTTAGGGCCAGTCATAGATTTTCAGTACTTC. Its translation is CASSLGPVIDFQYF. The chain links TRBV12-3 or TRBV12-4 to TRBJ2-5; D unclear. Trimming removed 1 base from V and 11 bases from J, with 17 bases in between. The CDR3 sequence is 14 residues long.

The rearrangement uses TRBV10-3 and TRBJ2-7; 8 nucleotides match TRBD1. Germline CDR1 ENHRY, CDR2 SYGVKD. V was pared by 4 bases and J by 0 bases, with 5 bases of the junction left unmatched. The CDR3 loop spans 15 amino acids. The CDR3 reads CAISVTGESSYEQYF. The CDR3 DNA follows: TGTGCCATCAGTGTGACAGGGGAAAGCTCCTACGAGCAGTACTTC.

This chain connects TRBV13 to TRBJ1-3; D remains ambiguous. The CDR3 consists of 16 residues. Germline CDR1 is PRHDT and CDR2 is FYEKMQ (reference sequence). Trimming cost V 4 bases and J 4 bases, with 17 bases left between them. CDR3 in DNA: TGTGCCAGCAGCTCAAAAGGCCGGGGAGCCGGAAACACCATATATTTT. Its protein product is CASSSKGRGAGNTIYF.

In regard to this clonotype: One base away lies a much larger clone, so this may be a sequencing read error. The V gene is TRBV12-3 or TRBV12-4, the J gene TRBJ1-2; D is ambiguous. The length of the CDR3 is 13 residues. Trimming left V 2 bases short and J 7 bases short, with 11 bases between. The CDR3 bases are TGTGCCAGCAGTTTAACGAGGGCTGGTGGCTACACCTTC. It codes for CASSLTRAGGYTF.

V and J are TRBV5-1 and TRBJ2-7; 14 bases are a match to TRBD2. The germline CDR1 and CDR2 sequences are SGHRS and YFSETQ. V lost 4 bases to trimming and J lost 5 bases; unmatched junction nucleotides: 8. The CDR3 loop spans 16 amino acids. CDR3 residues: CASSLGTSGSGDEQYF. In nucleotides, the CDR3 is TGCGCCAGCAGCCTCGGGACTAGCGGGAGTGGGGACGAGCAGTACTTC.

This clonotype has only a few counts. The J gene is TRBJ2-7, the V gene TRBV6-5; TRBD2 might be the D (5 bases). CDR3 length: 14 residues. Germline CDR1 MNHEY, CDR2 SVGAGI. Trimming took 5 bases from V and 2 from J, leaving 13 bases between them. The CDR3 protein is CASSLGAVPYEQYF. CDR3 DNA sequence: TGTGCCAGCAGTCTGGGAGCAGTTCCCTACGAGCAGTACTTC.

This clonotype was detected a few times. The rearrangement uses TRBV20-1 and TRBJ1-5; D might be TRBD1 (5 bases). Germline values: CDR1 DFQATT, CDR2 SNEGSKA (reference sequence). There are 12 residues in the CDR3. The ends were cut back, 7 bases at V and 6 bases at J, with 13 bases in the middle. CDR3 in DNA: TGCAGTGTTCTGGGGGAGGCTCAGCCCCAGCATTTT. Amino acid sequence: CSVLGEAQPQHF.

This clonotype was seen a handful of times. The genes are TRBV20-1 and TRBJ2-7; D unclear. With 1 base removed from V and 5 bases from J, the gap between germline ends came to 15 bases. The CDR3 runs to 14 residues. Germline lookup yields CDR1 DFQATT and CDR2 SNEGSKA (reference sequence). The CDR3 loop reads CSARVVALLDEQYF. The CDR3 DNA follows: TGCAGTGCTAGAGTTGTGGCACTGCTTGACGAGCAGTACTTC.

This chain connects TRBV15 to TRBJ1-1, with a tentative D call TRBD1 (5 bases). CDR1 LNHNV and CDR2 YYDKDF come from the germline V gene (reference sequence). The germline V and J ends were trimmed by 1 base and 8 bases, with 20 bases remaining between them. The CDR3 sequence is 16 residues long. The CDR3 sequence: CATSRVGGLYLSEAFF. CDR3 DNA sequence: TGTGCCACCAGCAGAGTGGGGGGTTTATATTTATCGGAAGCTTTCTTT.

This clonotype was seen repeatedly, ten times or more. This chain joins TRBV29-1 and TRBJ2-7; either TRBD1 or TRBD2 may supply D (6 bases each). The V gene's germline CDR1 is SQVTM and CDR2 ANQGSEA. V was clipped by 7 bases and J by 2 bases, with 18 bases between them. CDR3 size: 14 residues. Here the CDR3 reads CSGMNGGLPYEQYF. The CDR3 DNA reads TGCAGCGGCATGAATGGGGGGCTTCCCTACGAGCAGTACTTC.

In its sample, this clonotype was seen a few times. The DNA of the CDR3 is TGTGCCAGTATATCCCCAAGAGAGAATCAGCCCCAGCATTTT. Translated, it gives CASISPRENQPQHF. V is TRBV19 and J is TRBJ1-5; unclear D gene. The V gene's germline CDR1 is LNHDA and CDR2 SQIVND (reference sequence). V was cut by 7 bases and J by 4 bases, with 14 bases left in between. The CDR3 has 14 residues.

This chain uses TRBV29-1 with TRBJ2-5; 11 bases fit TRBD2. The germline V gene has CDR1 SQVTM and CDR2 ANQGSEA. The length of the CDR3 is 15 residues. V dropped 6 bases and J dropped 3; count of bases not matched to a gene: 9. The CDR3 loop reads CSVEGTSGPKETQYF. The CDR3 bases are TGCAGCGTCGAGGGGACTAGCGGACCGAAAGAGACCCAGTACTTC.

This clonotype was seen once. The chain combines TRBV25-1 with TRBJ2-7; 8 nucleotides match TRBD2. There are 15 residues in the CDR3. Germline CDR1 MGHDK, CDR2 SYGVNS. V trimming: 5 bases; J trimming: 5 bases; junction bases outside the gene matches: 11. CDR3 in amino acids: CASSYSPSGLNEQYF. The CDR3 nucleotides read TGTGCCAGCAGTTACTCGCCTAGCGGGCTGAACGAGCAGTACTTC.

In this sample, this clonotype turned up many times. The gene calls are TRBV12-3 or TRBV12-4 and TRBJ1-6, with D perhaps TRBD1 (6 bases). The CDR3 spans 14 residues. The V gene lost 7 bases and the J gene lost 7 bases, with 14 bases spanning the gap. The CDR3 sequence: CASKLTGLNSPLHF. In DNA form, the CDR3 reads TGTGCCAGCAAGCTTACAGGGCTCAATTCACCCCTCCACTTT.

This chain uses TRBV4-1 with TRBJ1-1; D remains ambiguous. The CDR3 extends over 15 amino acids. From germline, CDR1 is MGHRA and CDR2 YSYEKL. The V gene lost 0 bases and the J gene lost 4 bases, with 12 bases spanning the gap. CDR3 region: CASSQEAGLSTEAFF. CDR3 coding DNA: TGCGCCAGCAGCCAAGAGGCAGGCCTCAGCACTGAAGCTTTCTTT.

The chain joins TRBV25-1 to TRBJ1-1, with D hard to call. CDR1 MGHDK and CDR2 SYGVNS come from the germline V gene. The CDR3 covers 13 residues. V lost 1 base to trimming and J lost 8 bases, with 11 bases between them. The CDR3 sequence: CASSEWGRTEAFF. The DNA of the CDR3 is TGTGCCAGCAGTGAATGGGGAAGGACCGAAGCTTTCTTT. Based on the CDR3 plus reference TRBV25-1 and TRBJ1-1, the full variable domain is EADIYQTPRYLVIGTGKKITLECSQTMGHDKMYWYQQDPGMELHLIHYSYGVNSTEKGDLSSESTVSRIRTEHFPLTLESARPSHTSQYLCASSEWGRTEAFFGQGTRLTVV.